The entry below describes one T cell receptor beta chain. V lost 2 bases, J lost 1 base, and 11 bases lay in between. From germline, CDR1 is SNHLY and CDR2 FYNNEI. This CDR3 region has 16 residues. Individuals aged about 18 to 90 years were recruited from 24 US areas. Participant-given clinical history determined each cohort assignment. The sample is drawn from a study of blood T cell repertoires in COVID-19. The overall study: Some COVID-19 samples were acute and others convalescent; all came from the United States, Italy and Spain.

As originally analysed: Reference gene primer amplification yielded estimated nucleated cell counts. TCRdb's table, derived via immunoSEQ multiplex PCR, lists solely in-frame clones and lacks some. The V and J calls and clone size were taken over from that table, and D and trimming were inferred from the DNA. This table holds 200,000 to 250,000 clones, almost 90% found once. The chain employs TRBV2 and TRBJ2-2; no firm D call. The TCR originated in a man aged 30-40 years who had been exposed to COVID-19. Sequences were obtained from PBMCs or T cells enriched from blood (not recorded which). The CDR3 reads CASSEIATKNTGELFF. CDR3 DNA sequence: TGTGCCAGCAGTGAAATCGCGACAAAGAACACCGGGGAGCTGTTTTTT. The full variable domain, in which reference TRBV2 and TRBJ2-2 provide the parts outside the CDR3, is EPEVTQTPSHQVTQMGQEVILRCVPISNHLYFYWYRQILGQKVEFLVSFYNNEISEKSEIFDDQFSVERPDGSNFTLKIRSTKLEDSAMYFCASSEIATKNTGELFFGEGSRLTVL.